A selection of T cell receptor beta chains follows, all from one sample in a study of blood T cell repertoires in COVID-19. Here immunoSEQ multiplex PCR was the method, and the copy in TCRdb shows in-frame clones only, minus some. The data hold 130,000 or so clones, with about four fifths observed a single time. The sample comprised peripheral blood. Every receptor here comes from a human donor in a cohort sampled during active COVID-19. The CDR3 runs from the conserved cysteine through the conserved F or W. D genes are given only for firm matches. Clone size is not always given. Where it is, it says once, few, many or a class for expanded clones.

V: TRBV21-1
size: .
J: TRBJ1-1
D: .
CDR3: CASSKRWTDEAFF
DNA: TGTGCCAGCAGCAAAAGATGGACAGATGAAGCTTTCTTT

V: TRBV5-1
size: .
J: TRBJ2-6
D: TRBD1
CDR3: CASSSTGDRGIDVLTF
DNA: TGCGCCAGCAGCTCGACTGGTGACAGGGGGATCGACGTCCTGACTTTC

V: TRBV19
size: .
J: TRBJ2-5
D: TRBD2
CDR3: CASSPSGGVFQETQYF
DNA: TGTGCCAGTAGTCCCTCTGGGGGGGTCTTCCAAGAGACCCAGTACTTC

V: TRBV15
size: .
J: TRBJ1-1
D: TRBD1
CDR3: CATSNHRGTDTEAFF
DNA: TGTGCCACCAGCAACCACAGGGGGACGGACACTGAAGCTTTCTTT

V: TRBV28
size: .
J: TRBJ1-4
D: .
CDR3: CASSFTGSSEKLFF
DNA: TGTGCCAGCAGTTTCACAGGGTCGAGTGAAAAACTGTTTTTT

V: TRBV5-6
size: few
J: TRBJ1-6
D: TRBD1
CDR3: CASSSGPGTGSSYNSPLHF
DNA: TGTGCCAGCAGCTCCGGTCCCGGGACAGGTAGCTCCTATAATTCACCCCTCCACTTT

V: TRBV7-2
size: .
J: TRBJ1-6
D: .
CDR3: CASSLAPGLPLHF
DNA: TGTGCCAGCAGCTTAGCGCCAGGCCTACCCCTCCACTTT

V: TRBV9
size: .
J: TRBJ2-7
D: .
CDR3: CASSSEPRGGHEQYF
DNA: TGTGCCAGCAGCTCCGAGCCTAGAGGAGGGCACGAGCAGTACTTC

V: TRBV29-1
size: .
J: TRBJ1-3
D: .
CDR3: CSVDAGAGNTIYF
DNA: TGCAGCGTTGACGCAGGGGCGGGAAACACCATATATTTT

V: TRBV19
size: .
J: TRBJ1-5
D: TRBD1
CDR3: CASSRDRGRDQPQHF
DNA: TGTGCCAGTAGTCGGGACAGGGGGCGGGATCAGCCCCAGCATTTT

V: TRBV2
size: .
J: TRBJ2-7
D: TRBD1
CDR3: CASRTGTGGNEQYF
DNA: TGTGCCAGCAGGACCGGGACAGGGGGTAACGAGCAGTACTTC

V: TRBV7-2
size: .
J: TRBJ1-2
D: TRBD1
CDR3: CASSFRDAGGYYTF
DNA: TGTGCCAGCAGCTTTCGAGACGCAGGGGGCTATTACACCTTC

V: TRBV3-1/TRBV3-2
size: .
J: TRBJ2-2
D: .
CDR3: CASSQRPRPDGELFF
DNA: TGTGCCAGCAGCCAACGGCCCAGGCCGGACGGGGAGCTGTTTTTT

V: TRBV6-5
size: .
J: TRBJ2-7
D: TRBD1
CDR3: CASTSGTASYEQYF
DNA: TGTGCCAGCACCTCCGGGACAGCGTCCTACGAGCAGTACTTC

V: TRBV2
size: .
J: TRBJ1-3
D: .
CDR3: CASNRNTIYF
DNA: TGTGCCAGCAACAGGAACACCATATATTTT

V: TRBV28
size: .
J: TRBJ2-3
D: TRBD1
CDR3: CASSSRQGALGDTQYF
DNA: TGTGCCAGCAGTTCCCGACAGGGGGCATTGGGAGATACGCAGTATTTT

V: TRBV4-3
size: .
J: TRBJ1-2
D: TRBD1
CDR3: CASSQDRDRGYGYTF
DNA: TGCGCCAGCAGCCAAGACCGGGACAGGGGCTATGGCTACACCTTC

V: TRBV27
size: .
J: TRBJ1-4
D: TRBD1
CDR3: CASGVDRVGEEKLFF
DNA: TGTGCCAGCGGCGTAGACAGGGTGGGGGAAGAAAAACTGTTTTTT

V: TRBV6-2/TRBV6-3
size: .
J: TRBJ2-5
D: .
CDR3: CASSRARDDQETQYF
DNA: TGTGCCAGCAGTCGGGCGCGGGACGACCAAGAGACCCAGTACTTC